This passage covers 2 T cell receptor beta chains from one sample sequenced in a study of CD8 T cells in Susac syndrome. After extraction with the RNeasy kit, about 0.5 to 1 ug of the RNA was reverse transcribed using random hexamers. Each CDR3 protein gets one entry after TCRdb re-called the immunoSEQ multiplex PCR reads with MiXCR. The repertoire consists of 150,000 to 200,000 distinct CDR3 sequences, with 93% occurring once and the leading ten covering around 0.097%. The sequenced sample was CD4+ T cells from PBMCs. Source of these receptors: a human donor with multiple sclerosis.

This sequence joins TRBV5-1 and TRBJ1-2; D unclear. The CDR3 is 14 amino acids. V dropped 4 bases and J dropped 0 bases, with 10 bases sitting between them. Germline assignment: CDR1 SGHRS and CDR2 YFSETQ. For the CDR3, the DNA is TGCGCCAGCAGCACGGACCGAGCTAACTATGGCTACACCTTC. Amino acids: CASSTDRANYGYTF.

The DNA for the CDR3 is TGTGCCACCAGGGGACAGGGTAGCACCGGGGAGCTGTTTTTT. This translates into CATRGQGSTGELFF. V is TRBV24-1 and J is TRBJ2-2; 9 positions agree with TRBD1. CDR3 length: 14 residues. The V segment lost 7 bases and the J segment 4 bases; nucleotides outside the gene matches: 3. Germline loops: CDR1 KGHDR, CDR2 SFDVKD.